Below, one TCR beta chain is given with its context. Its antigen is undetermined. The data stem from a study of cytomegalovirus exposure and HLA in healthy donors. The length of the CDR3 is 13 residues. Losses at the gene ends were 10 bases for V and 7 bases for J; bases not matched to a gene: 5. Germline lookup yields CDR1 MDHEN and CDR2 SYDVKM. Whole-study results and caveats: Usually a TCR sequence was rare, but some public TCRs were found in many donors.

Primers for the PCR totalled 60 Vbeta and 13 Jbeta. This table comes from immunoSEQ multiplex PCR, and its TCRdb copy is limited to in-frame clones, with some not included. The data show 140,000 or so clones, over 75% seen once. All the people who gave samples were healthy bone marrow donors. Despite likely unrecorded immune exposures, the donors were nominally healthy at the time of sampling. The receptor's source is a woman in her thirties or forties in good health and CMV-seronegative. The gene calls are TRBV28 and TRBJ2-5; 14 bases align to TRBD2. Sequences were obtained from PBMCs. CDR3 bases: TGTGCCACGGGACTAGCGGGAGCCCGGACCCAGTACTTC. This encodes CATGLAGARTQYF.